The 20 T cell receptor beta chains below come from one sample, sequenced in a study of shared clonotypes between healthy human individuals (dated by TCRdb to the early 2020s). Library construction relied on the immunoSEQ multiplex PCR assay. Here the immuneACCESS table is served through TCRdb, limited to in-frame sequences with V and J called. Missing clones are a known gap in these copies; in checked studies unresolved V genes cover under half, and the rest lacks a known reason. The sample yields around 1.5 million clones; 98% were counted once. The ten biggest clones cover approximately 0.45% of the sample. Material for sequencing was naive CD4+ T cells sorted from blood. The sample's cell subset or site label, decoded: CD45RA+ positively selected. Receptors originate from a man aged 30 to 45 in good health.

V gene TRBV7-2 combines with J gene TRBJ2-1; 8 nucleotides match TRBD2. The V gene end was trimmed by 3 bases and the J gene end by 2 bases; junction bases not matched to a gene: 6. This CDR3 comprises 16 residues. Looked up from germline, CDR1 is SGHTA and CDR2 is FQGNSA. This CDR3 reads CASSLSPGLAYNEQFF. CDR3 coding DNA: TGTGCCAGCAGCTTGTCCCCGGGACTAGCCTACAATGAGCAGTTCTTC.

In this sample, this clone turned up once. This chain uses TRBV10-2 with TRBJ2-1; TRBD2 agrees at 13 bases. CDR3 size: 15 residues. With 6 bases clipped from V and 9 bases from J, the junction kept 8 bases outside the gene matches. Looked up from germline, CDR1 is WSHSY and CDR2 is SAAADI. The DNA of the CDR3 is TGCGCCAGCAGGAGGACTAGCGGGAGTGGTTCTGAGCAGTTCTTC. It is translated as CASRRTSGSGSEQFF.

In DNA, the CDR3 is TGTGCCAGCAGCCCCATTTTTGACCCCGGCGAGGGATTCACCGGGGAGCTGTTTTTT. Translated, it gives CASSPIFDPGEGFTGELFF. This rearrangement joins TRBV7-9 to TRBJ2-2, with D tentatively TRBD2 (5 bases). The CDR3 contains 19 residues. CDR1 SEHNR and CDR2 FQNEAQ come from the germline V gene (reference sequence). The germline V and J ends were trimmed by 5 bases and 4 bases, with 26 bases remaining between them.

About this clone itself: Other DNA sequences in this specimen translate into the identical CDR3. The chain couples TRBV9 to TRBJ2-7, with D unresolved. Germline V gene lookup returns CDR1 SGDLS and CDR2 YYNGEE. This CDR3 has 14 residues. V lost 0 bases, J lost 0 bases, and 7 bases lay in between. In nucleotides, the CDR3 is TGTGCCAGCAGCGTAGGAGGAAACTCCTACGAGCAGTACTTC. Protein product: CASSVGGNSYEQYF.

The chain couples TRBV7-9 to TRBJ2-5; 7 nucleotides agree with TRBD1. Germline CDR1 reads SEHNR; CDR2 reads FQNEAQ (reference sequence). The CDR3 is made up of 19 amino acids. V shed 5 bases and J 9 bases; nucleotides not matched to a gene: 27. CDR3 sequence reads: CASSDSPGQNTVWERAQYF. In nucleotides, the CDR3 is TGTGCCAGCAGCGATTCCCCGGGACAGAATACGGTGTGGGAGAGGGCCCAGTACTTC. Based on the CDR3 plus reference TRBV7-9 and TRBJ2-5, the full variable domain is DTGVSQNPRHKITKRGQNVTFRCDPISEHNRLYWYRQTLGQGPEFLTYFQNEAQLEKSRLLSDRFSAERPKGSFSTLEIQRTEQGDSAMYLCASSDSPGQNTVWERAQYFGPGTRLLVL.

This chain joins TRBV4-1 and TRBJ1-5; tentatively, D is TRBD1 (6 bases). Germline values: CDR1 MGHRA, CDR2 YSYEKL. CDR3 size: 19 residues. Trimming removed 2 bases from V and 5 bases from J, with 25 bases in between. The chain's CDR3 is CASSQSMSGVRGPYQPQHF. DNA for the CDR3: TGCGCCAGCAGCCAATCTATGTCTGGAGTCAGGGGACCGTATCAGCCCCAGCATTTT.

J is TRBJ1-3 and V is TRBV5-4, with D unclear. The CDR3 is made up of 13 amino acids. In germline, CDR1 is SGHNT, CDR2 YYREEE (reference sequence). Deletions cut 0 bases from V and 2 bases from J, with 3 bases between. The CDR3 region is CASSLGTGNTIYF. The CDR3 nucleotides are TGTGCCAGCAGCTTGGGAACTGGAAACACCATATATTTT.

The genes are TRBV19 and TRBJ2-7, with D perhaps TRBD1 or TRBD2 (5 bases each). CDR3 length: 14 amino acids. V dropped 9 bases and J dropped 2 bases, with 17 bases sitting between them. Germline V gives CDR1 LNHDA, CDR2 SQIVND (reference sequence). CDR3 bases: TGTGCCAGCTCAACGGGGCAGTCGGCCTACGAGCAGTACTTC. This encodes CASSTGQSAYEQYF.

The CDR3: CASTKGNLKGVNEQFF. Here the CDR3 DNA reads TGTGCCAGCACCAAGGGGAATTTAAAGGGGGTGAATGAGCAGTTCTTC. The chain is built from TRBV5-4 and TRBJ2-1; TRBD1 might be the D (6 bases). The CDR3 has 16 residues. In germline, CDR1 is SGHNT, CDR2 YYREEE (reference sequence). V lost 6 bases and J 7 bases, leaving 23 bases between the germline ends.

The V call is TRBV7-2, the J call TRBJ2-3; D is undetermined. The ends were cut back, 1 base at V and 0 bases at J, with 11 bases in the middle. Germline-derived CDR1 and CDR2 are SGHTA and FQGNSA. This CDR3 has 16 residues. CDR3 nucleotide sequence: TGTGCCAGCAGCTTAGGCCTAGTCTTGAGCACAGATACGCAGTATTTT. This codes for CASSLGLVLSTDTQYF.

The chain has TRBV6-6 and TRBJ1-5; the D is unclear. CDR3 size: 13 residues. Looked up from germline, CDR1 is MNHNY and CDR2 is SVGAGI (reference sequence). V was cut by 2 bases and J by 6 bases, with 8 bases left in between. This CDR3 is CASSYTDAQPQHF. The CDR3 nucleotides read TGTGCCAGCAGTTACACGGACGCTCAGCCCCAGCATTTT.

The gene calls are TRBV6-5 and TRBJ1-5; 7 bases align to TRBD1. Germline trimming cut 6 bases from V and 7 bases from J; bases unmatched to any gene: 9. From germline, CDR1 is MNHEY and CDR2 SVGAGI. The length of the CDR3 is 14 residues. As DNA, the CDR3 is TGTGCCAGCAGCCCCGGGACAGAACTACAGCCCCAGCATTTT. Residues: CASSPGTELQPQHF.

This clone came up once. V and J are TRBV28 and TRBJ1-2; 7 nucleotides match TRBD1. The germline CDR1 and CDR2 sequences are MDHEN and SYDVKM. V lost 5 bases and J lost 1; bases outside the gene matches: 10. This CDR3 is built from 16 residues. For the CDR3, the DNA is TGTGCCAGCAGTCCTCCGACAGGGTCTTTTAACTATGGCTACACCTTC. Protein: CASSPPTGSFNYGYTF.

The rearrangement links TRBV2 to TRBJ2-1, with D maybe TRBD2 (5 bases). V lost 8 bases to trimming and J lost 10 bases, with 12 bases between them. Germline V gene sequence: CDR1 SNHLY, CDR2 FYNNEI. The CDR3 covers 11 residues. The CDR3 protein is CASGILVEQFF. The CDR3 DNA follows: TGTGCCAGCGGGATACTAGTGGAGCAGTTCTTC.

The chain uses TRBV19 and TRBJ2-1, with TRBD1 identical over 9 bases. Germline trimming cut 4 bases from V and 9 bases from J; bases unmatched to any gene: 10. CDR3 length: 15 residues. Germline CDR1 LNHDA, CDR2 SQIVND (reference sequence). The CDR3 region is CASSKNRDRVSEQFF. The DNA for the CDR3 is TGTGCCAGTAGTAAGAACCGGGACAGGGTGAGTGAGCAGTTCTTC.

This chain uses TRBV28 with TRBJ1-4; D possibly corresponds to TRBD1 (6 bases). This CDR3 has 16 amino acids. Germline CDR1 is MDHEN and CDR2 is SYDVKM. V was trimmed by 5 bases and J by 0 bases, leaving 13 bases between them. CDR3 sequence: CASSDNRAATNEKLFF. CDR3 bases: TGTGCCAGCAGTGATAACAGGGCTGCAACTAATGAAAAACTGTTTTTT.

The chain joins TRBV6-5 to TRBJ2-2; tentative D call: TRBD2 (6 bases). Trimming removed 6 bases at V and 0 bases at J, with 11 bases between. This CDR3 is 15 amino acids long. Germline CDR1 is MNHEY and CDR2 is SVGAGI. The chain's CDR3 is CASRTWGANTGELFF. CDR3 nucleotide sequence: TGTGCCAGCAGAACTTGGGGGGCGAACACCGGGGAGCTGTTTTTT.

Regarding this clone: Other DNA sequences in the same sample also yield this CDR3. The chain combines TRBV10-1 with TRBJ2-1; D is uncertain. Looked up from germline, CDR1 is WNHNN and CDR2 is SYGVQD (reference sequence). The CDR3 runs 14 residues. With 4 bases removed from V and 1 base from J, the gap between germline ends came to 8 bases. The CDR3 nucleotides are TGCGCCAGCAGTGGCAGTGGGTCCTACAATGAGCAGTTCTTC. Protein sequence: CASSGSGSYNEQFF.

The chain's CDR3 is CASSAQGANPGANVLTF. The CDR3 coding sequence is TGTGCCAGCTCCGCACAGGGGGCGAACCCTGGGGCCAACGTCCTGACTTTC. The chain joins TRBV18 to TRBJ2-6; 9 bases map to TRBD1. J was trimmed by 2 bases and V by 6 bases; bases with no gene match: 8. The CDR3 loop spans 17 amino acids. CDR1 KGHSH and CDR2 LQKENI come from the germline V gene.

The gene calls are TRBV6-5 and TRBJ2-7; 8 bases line up with TRBD1. The CDR3 is made up of 14 amino acids. Per the germline V gene, CDR1 is MNHEY and CDR2 is SVGAGI. J was trimmed by 3 bases and V by 6 bases; bases with no gene match: 7. The CDR3 nucleotides are TGTGCCAGCAGGTCCCGGGACAGGAACTACGAGCAGTACTTC. This gives the protein CASRSRDRNYEQYF.